Below are 32 T cell receptor beta chains sequenced from a single sample in a study of T-cell memory formation after mild COVID-19. Each CDR3 protein gets one entry after TCRdb re-called the 5' RACE reads with MiXCR. The top ten clones hold roughly 7.8% of a sample with 550,000 to 700,000 distinct CDR3 sequences, approximately 15% of them seen once. Sequencing was carried out using PBMCs or a T cell subset sorted from them (not recorded which). The receptors shown here come from an adult woman who had mild COVID-19 (a few samples of this study predate the infection). Cell type and time point are not known.

J is TRBJ1-2 and V is TRBV12-3 or TRBV12-4; 10 bases fit TRBD1. The CDR3 extends over 13 amino acids. V was clipped by 5 bases and J by 7 bases; unmatched bases: 4. In DNA form, the CDR3 reads TGTGCCAGCAGTCCTCGGACAGGGGGTGGCTACACCTTC. Amino acid sequence: CASSPRTGGGYTF.

The J gene is TRBJ1-1, the V gene TRBV7-9; TRBD1 is a possible D gene (6 bases). The CDR3 loop spans 14 amino acids. Germline V lookup: CDR1 SEHNR, CDR2 FQNEAQ (reference sequence). V lost 4 bases, J lost 4 bases, and 13 bases lay in between. For the CDR3, the DNA is TGTGCCAGCAGCTACCTGGGACAAGCCACTGAAGCTTTCTTT. Its translation is CASSYLGQATEAFF. Looking up the rest from reference TRBV7-9 and TRBJ1-1 gives the full variable domain: DTGVSQNPRHKITKRGQNVTFRCDPISEHNRLYWYRQTLGQGPEFLTYFQNEAQLEKSRLLSDRFSAERPKGSFSTLEIQRTEQGDSAMYLCASSYLGQATEAFFGQGTRLTVV.

This clonotype was seen a handful of times. CDR3 sequence (DNA): TGTGCCAGCAGTTCGGGACATTCACGGTACGAGCAGTACTTC. Amino acids: CASSSGHSRYEQYF. The rearrangement uses TRBV27 and TRBJ2-7, with a weak D call TRBD1 (6 bases). The germline V gene encodes CDR1 MNHEY and CDR2 SMNVEV (reference sequence). The length of the CDR3 is 14 residues. Trimming took off 4 bases at V and 4 bases at J, with 14 bases between the two ends.

This clonotype was counted a few times. The rearrangement links TRBV9 to TRBJ1-2; possible D gene TRBD1, 6 bases. The CDR3 sequence is 15 residues long. CDR1 is SGDLS and CDR2 is YYNGEE in the germline V gene. The V end lost 4 bases, the J end lost 5 bases, and 18 bases lay between the germline ends. The CDR3 region is CASSPDGEGGYGYTF. The CDR3 bases are TGTGCCAGCAGCCCCGATGGTGAAGGGGGGTATGGCTACACCTTC. Full variable domain (remainder filled in from reference TRBV9 and TRBJ1-2): DSGVTQTPKHLITATGQRVTLRCSPRSGDLSVYWYQQSLDQGLQFLIQYYNGEERAKGNILERFSAQQFPDLHSELNLSSLELGDSALYFCASSPDGEGGYGYTFGSGTRLTVV.

There are many counts of this clonotype. The chain couples TRBV5-4 to TRBJ2-7; maybe TRBD1 (5 bases). The germline V and J ends were trimmed by 4 bases and 2 bases, with 13 bases remaining between them. This CDR3 contains 14 residues. Germline loops: CDR1 SGHNT, CDR2 YYREEE (reference sequence). The CDR3 region is CASSIRAFPYEQYF. The CDR3 region has the DNA TGTGCCAGCAGCATCAGGGCTTTCCCCTACGAGCAGTACTTC. The full variable domain, with the rest looked up from reference TRBV5-4 and TRBJ2-7, is ETGVTQSPTHLIKTRGQQVTLRCSSQSGHNTVSWYQQALGQGPQFIFQYYREEENGRGNFPPRFSGLQFPNYSSELNVNALELDDSALYLCASSIRAFPYEQYFGPGTRLTVT.

This clonotype showed up many times. The CDR3 here is CAISSNGRNTEAFF. The CDR3 DNA sequence: TGTGCCATCAGCTCGAACGGGCGGAACACTGAAGCTTTCTTT. The V and J genes are TRBV10-3 and TRBJ1-1; D remains ambiguous. The CDR3 has 14 amino acids. V dropped 6 bases and J dropped 1 base, with 12 bases sitting between them. Germline-derived CDR1 and CDR2 are ENHRY and SYGVKD.

The V and J genes are TRBV2 and TRBJ2-1; D uncertain. V lost 7 bases, J lost 0 bases, and 4 bases lay in between. Germline values: CDR1 SNHLY, CDR2 FYNNEI. The CDR3 contains 12 residues. The DNA of the CDR3 is TGTGCCAGCACAGCCTCCTACAATGAGCAGTTCTTC. It specifies CASTASYNEQFF. The whole variable domain, remainder taken from reference TRBV2 and TRBJ2-1, is EPEVTQTPSHQVTQMGQEVILRCVPISNHLYFYWYRQILGQKVEFLVSFYNNEISEKSEIFDDQFSVERPDGSNFTLKIRSTKLEDSAMYFCASTASYNEQFFGPGTRLTVL.

This clonotype was recorded a few times. V usage is TRBV19 and J usage is TRBJ2-5; the match to TRBD1 covers 8 bases. CDR3 size: 16 residues. Per the germline V gene, CDR1 is LNHDA and CDR2 is SQIVND (reference sequence). V lost 5 bases, J lost 4 bases, and 12 bases stayed unmatched. CDR3 in amino acids: CASSPGAGQGGETQYF. Here the CDR3 DNA reads TGTGCCAGTAGTCCTGGGGCTGGACAGGGTGGAGAGACCCAGTACTTC.

The CDR3 region is CASSSLGLATANEQFF. The CDR3 DNA reads as TGTGCCAGCAGTTCCCTTGGACTAGCGACTGCCAATGAGCAGTTCTTC. The chain combines TRBV6-6 with TRBJ2-1, with 9 nucleotides matching TRBD2. Germline CDR1 reads MNHNY; CDR2 reads SVGAGI (reference sequence). The J segment lost 6 bases and the V segment lost 4 bases, leaving 10 bases of the junction unmatched. This CDR3 comprises 16 residues.

This clonotype was picked up a small number of times. The rearrangement joins TRBV7-8 to TRBJ2-2; 8 positions agree with TRBD2. Per the germline V gene, CDR1 is SGHVS and CDR2 is FQNEAQ. The CDR3 covers 16 residues. Trimming cost V 5 bases and J 4 bases; bases outside gene matches: 9. The CDR3: CASSQRRGETTGELFF. The CDR3 nucleotides read TGTGCCAGCAGCCAGAGGCGGGGGGAAACCACCGGGGAGCTGTTTTTT. The full variable domain, rest sourced from reference TRBV7-8 and TRBJ2-2, is GAGVSQSPRYKVAKRGQDVALRCDPISGHVSLFWYQQALGQGPEFLTYFQNEAQLDKSGLPSDRFFAERPEGSVSTLKIQRTQQEDSAVYLCASSQRRGETTGELFFGEGSRLTVL.

This clonotype was counted between two and nine times. The chain combines TRBV29-1 with TRBJ2-4; D is possibly TRBD1 or TRBD2 (5 bases each). Germline V CDR1 and CDR2: SQVTM, ANQGSEA. There are 14 residues in the CDR3. The V and J ends lost 4 bases and 6 bases respectively, with 16 bases between them. CDR3: CSVGEGFGGNIQYF. As DNA, the CDR3 is TGCAGCGTTGGTGAGGGGTTTGGTGGAAACATTCAGTACTTC.

The rearrangement links TRBV20-1 to TRBJ1-1; 8 nucleotides align to TRBD1. The CDR3 spans 16 residues. Germline V gene data show CDR1 as DFQATT and CDR2 as SNEGSKA (reference sequence). The junction had 9 bases not matched to a gene; V was cut back by 0 bases and J by 3 bases. DNA of the CDR3: TGCAGTGCTAGAGATACCCGCAGGGGGCAAGACACTGAAGCTTTCTTT. Its protein product is CSARDTRRGQDTEAFF.

The chain combines TRBV12-3 or TRBV12-4 with TRBJ2-5; 9 nucleotides align to TRBD2. There are 14 residues in the CDR3. The V segment lost 5 bases and the J segment 3 bases; nucleotides outside the gene matches: 4. The CDR3 nucleotides are TGTGCCAGCAGTACAGCGGGGGGCAAAGAGACCCAGTACTTC. Encoded protein: CASSTAGGKETQYF.

This chain joins TRBV3-1 and TRBJ2-5, with D possibly being TRBD1 (6 bases). V gave up 0 bases and J gave up 1 base, with 15 bases separating them. The CDR3 runs 17 residues. Germline-derived CDR1 and CDR2 are LGHDT and YNNKEL (reference sequence). CDR3: CASSQDHAEGGQETQYF. In nucleotides, the CDR3 is TGTGCCAGCAGCCAAGATCACGCCGAAGGGGGCCAAGAGACCCAGTACTTC.

The genes are TRBV12-3 or TRBV12-4 and TRBJ2-1; D is uncertain. CDR3 length equals 15 residues. Trimming shortened V by 5 bases and J by 12 bases, and 23 bases separated the two germline ends. The CDR3 region has the DNA TGTGCCAGCAGTCGACTCGTCATCCTAACGTCGGGGCAGTTCTTC. As protein: CASSRLVILTSGQFF.

This clonotype was seen a few times. CDR3 region: CASSLREGLWFF. CDR3 bases: TGTGCCAGCAGTCTCCGGGAGGGGCTTTGGTTCTTC. The rearrangement uses TRBV6-2 or TRBV6-3 and TRBJ2-1; 8 bases map to TRBD2. Germline lookup yields CDR1 MNHEY and CDR2 SVGEGT. V lost 5 bases, J lost 15 bases, and 9 bases stayed unmatched. The CDR3 has 12 residues.

This clonotype came up a few times. This rearrangement joins TRBV24-1 to TRBJ2-3, with D unclear. The germline gives CDR1 KGHDR, CDR2 SFDVKD. CDR3 length: 14 residues. The germline V and J ends were trimmed by 3 bases and 5 bases, with 11 bases remaining between them. The DNA of the CDR3 is TGTGCCACCAGTGATCCCCTAGGAGTAGATACGCAGTATTTT. Protein sequence: CATSDPLGVDTQYF.

J is TRBJ1-1 and V is TRBV12-3 or TRBV12-4; D may be TRBD1 (6 bases). The CDR3 runs to 14 residues. Trimming pared 3 bases from V and 3 bases from J, leaving 11 bases between. The CDR3 DNA sequence: TGTGCCAGCAGTTTCAGAGGACAGTACACTGAAGCTTTCTTT. Its protein is CASSFRGQYTEAFF.

The V and J genes are TRBV25-1 and TRBJ1-2; D call uncertain. Deletions cut 2 bases from V and 6 bases from J, with 22 bases between. The CDR3 has 17 amino acids. CDR1 is MGHDK, CDR2 SYGVNS, per germline. The CDR3 loop is CASSEHSTVASFNGYTF. CDR3 in DNA: TGTGCCAGCAGTGAACATAGTACGGTAGCATCTTTTAATGGCTACACCTTC.

The gene calls are TRBV7-9 and TRBJ2-2; a possible D gene is TRBD1 (7 bases). Germline CDR1 reads SEHNR; CDR2 reads FQNEAQ (reference sequence). This CDR3 contains 12 residues. The V end lost 11 bases, the J end lost 6 bases, and 13 bases lay between the germline ends. The chain's CDR3 is CAPGGGPGELFF. CDR3 sequence (DNA): TGTGCCCCAGGAGGGGGCCCCGGGGAGCTGTTTTTT. The full variable domain, completed using reference TRBV7-9 and TRBJ2-2, is DTGVSQNPRHKITKRGQNVTFRCDPISEHNRLYWYRQTLGQGPEFLTYFQNEAQLEKSRLLSDRFSAERPKGSFSTLEIQRTEQGDSAMYLCAPGGGPGELFFGEGSRLTVL.

This clonotype was recorded a few times. The chain carries TRBV4-2 and TRBJ2-5; TRBD2 matches at 7 bases. There are 15 residues in the CDR3. CDR1 and CDR2 (germline): LGHNA, YNFKEQ. V shed 8 bases, J shed 5 bases, and the junction held 14 bases outside the gene matches. The CDR3: CASAREGSAGETQYF. In DNA, the CDR3 is TGTGCCAGCGCCAGGGAGGGAAGTGCGGGGGAGACCCAGTACTTC.

The sample holds a few counts of this clonotype. The chain has TRBV20-1 and TRBJ2-4; D remains ambiguous. In germline, CDR1 is DFQATT, CDR2 SNEGSKA (reference sequence). V lost 3 bases to trimming and J lost 2 bases, with 11 bases between them. The CDR3 covers 14 residues. The CDR3 region has the DNA TGCAGTGCTAGTACAACAACTCCCAAAAACATTCAGTACTTC. Its protein is CSASTTTPKNIQYF.

This clonotype showed up just a few times. This chain connects TRBV29-1 to TRBJ2-5, with 7 bases that match TRBD2. The germline CDR1 and CDR2 sequences are SQVTM and ANQGSEA. V was clipped by 4 bases and J by 6 bases; unmatched bases: 14. This CDR3 comprises 15 residues. This CDR3 reads CSVGSPSGGIQTQYF. The DNA of the CDR3 is TGCAGCGTTGGCTCTCCTAGCGGTGGTATTCAGACCCAGTACTTC.

This clonotype showed up many times. V and J are TRBV5-1 and TRBJ2-5, with 9 nucleotides matching TRBD2. V dropped 4 bases and J dropped 5; count of bases not matched to a gene: 15. The CDR3 totals 17 residues. In germline, CDR1 is SGHRS, CDR2 YFSETQ. The CDR3 DNA follows: TGCGCCAGCAGCCTGGGGACTGTAACTAGCGGGTTGGAGACCCAGTACTTC. This sequence encodes CASSLGTVTSGLETQYF.

This clonotype was detected many times. The chain combines TRBV7-2 with TRBJ2-5; D remains unclear. Germline loops: CDR1 SGHTA, CDR2 FQGNSA. Trimming took 3 bases from V and 5 from J, leaving 7 bases between them. This CDR3 comprises 12 residues. The CDR3 DNA follows: TGTGCCAGCAGCTTGGCGGTGGAGACCCAGTACTTC. It specifies CASSLAVETQYF.

The genes are TRBV5-4 and TRBJ1-1, with 7 bases aligning to TRBD1. Per the germline V gene, CDR1 is SGHNT and CDR2 is YYREEE (reference sequence). The J segment lost 1 base and the V segment lost 4 bases, leaving 10 bases of the junction unmatched. The CDR3 sequence is 16 residues long. In DNA form, the CDR3 reads TGTGCCAGCAGCCGCGGCGCAGCAGGGGGGAACACTGAAGCTTTCTTT. Encoded protein: CASSRGAAGGNTEAFF. The whole variable domain, filled in from reference TRBV5-4 and TRBJ1-1, reads ETGVTQSPTHLIKTRGQQVTLRCSSQSGHNTVSWYQQALGQGPQFIFQYYREEENGRGNFPPRFSGLQFPNYSSELNVNALELDDSALYLCASSRGAAGGNTEAFFGQGTRLTVV.

This clonotype was counted between two and nine times. V is TRBV5-6 and J is TRBJ1-2, with D uncertain. Trimming stripped 3 bases from V and 0 bases from J, with 9 bases between. Germline assignment: CDR1 SGHDT and CDR2 YYEEEE. This CDR3 has 14 amino acids. The DNA for the CDR3 is TGTGCCAGCAGCTACCTTGGGGCTAACTATGGCTACACCTTC. It yields the protein CASSYLGANYGYTF.

In this sample, this clonotype turned up a few times. This rearrangement joins TRBV7-3 to TRBJ2-1; a possible D gene is TRBD2 (6 bases). Germline CDR1 and CDR2: SGHTA and FQGTGA. The germline V and J ends were trimmed by 7 bases and 0 bases, with 13 bases remaining between them. The CDR3 totals 15 residues. CDR3 residues: CASTPLASSYNEQFF. The DNA for the CDR3 is TGTGCCAGCACCCCTCTAGCGTCCTCCTACAATGAGCAGTTCTTC.

J is TRBJ2-1 and V is TRBV5-1, with 14 positions matching TRBD2. Germline assignment: CDR1 SGHRS and CDR2 YFSETQ. The length of the CDR3 is 15 residues. The trim removed 7 bases at V and 4 bases at J, leaving 4 bases unmatched. The CDR3 reads CASRTSGGLYNEQFF. CDR3 nucleotides: TGCGCCAGCCGGACTAGCGGGGGGCTTTACAATGAGCAGTTCTTC.

The chain is built from TRBV30 and TRBJ2-5, with TRBD2 identical over 13 bases. The trim removed 2 bases at V and 5 bases at J, leaving 8 bases unmatched. Germline V lookup: CDR1 GTSNPN, CDR2 SVGIG (reference sequence). This CDR3 contains 16 residues. The CDR3 DNA is TGTGCCTGGAGTCCTCCGGGACTAGCGGGGAGGGAGACCCAGTACTTC. Encoded protein: CAWSPPGLAGRETQYF. The full variable domain, completed using reference TRBV30 and TRBJ2-5, is SQTIHQWPATLVQPVGSPLSLECTVEGTSNPNLYWYRQAAGRGLQLLFYSVGIGQISSEVPQNLSASRPQDRQFILSSKKLLLSDSGFYLCAWSPPGLAGRETQYFGPGTRLLVL.

This clonotype occurred many times. The V and J genes are TRBV25-1 and TRBJ2-2; unclear D gene. Germline V CDR1 and CDR2: MGHDK, SYGVNS. The V end lost 5 bases, the J end lost 2 bases, and 15 bases lay between the germline ends. The CDR3 runs to 16 residues. The CDR3 is CASSSTAQENTGELFF. The CDR3 DNA follows: TGTGCCAGCAGTAGTACAGCCCAGGAAAACACCGGGGAGCTGTTTTTT.

This clonotype occurred a few times. CDR3 nucleotides: TGCAGCGTTGAGGCAGGGTCCTACAATGAGCAGTTCTTC. Its translation is CSVEAGSYNEQFF. V usage is TRBV29-1 and J usage is TRBJ2-1; maybe TRBD1 (5 bases). Trimming stripped 3 bases from V and 1 base from J, with 7 bases between. The germline gives CDR1 SQVTM, CDR2 ANQGSEA. The CDR3 length is 13 residues.